This T cell receptor (beta chain) was sequenced in a study of molecular identifiers for immune sequencing clone quantification. Study-wide context: Replicates involved a five-way split of RNA from around 20,000 or 100,000 naive CD8 cells, with sequencing of four.

This clonotype appeared many times. From the PCR reads, TCRdb called clonotypes with MiXCR, one entry per CDR3 protein. The sample records roughly 300,000 distinct CDR3 sequences, roughly a quarter being singletons. The sequenced sample consisted of naive CD8+ T cells from blood, with Jurkat cell RNA spiked in. Subset given: FACS-sorted CD8+CD4-CCR7+CD45RA+ naive T cells. This TCR derives from a human donor in good health. Some libraries in this study had Jurkat cell RNA spiked in.

The CDR3 is CASSLVRDRDAYEQYF. The CDR3 DNA follows: TGTGCCAGCAGCTTGGTTCGCGACAGGGACGCCTACGAGCAGTACTTC. The J gene is TRBJ2-7, the V gene TRBV5-6, with 7 bases matching TRBD1. Germline values: CDR1 SGHDT, CDR2 YYEEEE. The CDR3 covers 16 residues. V lost 0 bases and J lost 2; bases outside the gene matches: 8.